Listed here are 2 T cell receptor beta chains from one sample, sequenced in a study of neurological immune-mediated disorders. TCRdb called the 5' RACE reads again in MiXCR, with one record for every CDR3 protein. This repertoire shows roughly 9,800 distinct CDR3 sequences, about 23% found once; its top ten account for about 13%. The sample taken for sequencing was CD8+ T cells from blood. The receptors stem from a woman aged 35 to 49 with multiple sclerosis.

Sample share makes this clonotype medium-sized. CDR3 loop: CSVEDQANEQYF. CDR3 in DNA: TGCAGCGTTGAAGACCAGGCCAACGAGCAGTACTTC. J is TRBJ2-7 and V is TRBV29-1; D gene uncertain. The V and J ends lost 0 bases and 5 bases respectively, with 8 bases between them. Germline CDR1 is SQVTM and CDR2 is ANQGSEA. The CDR3 has 12 amino acids.

The chain is built from TRBV11-2 and TRBJ2-2; no clear D. Germline V gene data show CDR1 as SGHAT and CDR2 as FQNNGV. The CDR3 loop spans 12 amino acids. Trimming left V 7 bases short and J 2 bases short, with 5 bases between. The DNA for the CDR3 is TGTGCCAGCACCTTCAACACCGGGGAGCTGTTTTTT. Its protein product is CASTFNTGELFF.